The text below deals with one T cell receptor (beta chain). Its specificity is unknown. The ends were cut back, 4 bases at V and 4 bases at J, with 13 bases in the middle. The CDR3 has 14 residues. Germline values: CDR1 MNHEY, CDR2 SMNVEV (reference sequence). The data stem from a study of identical twins. General study points: Within beta out-of-frame sequences, the excess sharing observed between twins was weaker.

MiXCR was run by TCRdb on the 5' RACE reads, yielding one entry per CDR3 protein. The sample includes 1,800,000 or so distinct CDR3 sequences, less than 35% of them seen just once. The clonotype originates from a newborn girl in good health. The material sequenced was cord blood. The rearrangement links TRBV27 to TRBJ1-1; D might be TRBD1 (5 bases). The DNA for the CDR3 is TGTGCCAGCAGTTCACAGGTGGGGAGCACTGAAGCTTTCTTT. Encoded protein: CASSSQVGSTEAFF.